This T cell receptor beta chain emerged from a study of early T cells in non-severe SARS-CoV-2 infection. Study summary: It was bulk RNA from unsorted whole blood that was sequenced, and the chains were unpaired.

Attached unique molecular identifiers marked individual cDNA molecules. Each CDR3 protein gets one entry after TCRdb re-called the 5' RACE reads with MiXCR. This sample has about 98,000 distinct CDR3 sequences, with over 13% found just once. Study outcomes and limitations: Matching with VDJdb favored anti-spike CD8 responses (missing private and CD4 specificities).

The CDR3 runs to 16 residues. Germline CDR1 and CDR2: ENHRY and SYGVKD. The J segment lost 8 bases and the V segment lost 0 bases, leaving 6 bases of the junction unmatched. This clonotype was seen at least ten times. Its antigen is not known. The chain has TRBV10-3 and TRBJ2-1; 11 bases line up with TRBD2. The sequence derives from an adult who was a healthcare worker with PCR-confirmed SARS-CoV-2 infection or an uninfected control (not recorded which). Source material: whole blood. The CDR3 reads CAISESVTSGSDEQFF. In DNA, the CDR3 is TGTGCCATCAGTGAGTCGGTAACTAGCGGGAGCGATGAGCAGTTCTTC.